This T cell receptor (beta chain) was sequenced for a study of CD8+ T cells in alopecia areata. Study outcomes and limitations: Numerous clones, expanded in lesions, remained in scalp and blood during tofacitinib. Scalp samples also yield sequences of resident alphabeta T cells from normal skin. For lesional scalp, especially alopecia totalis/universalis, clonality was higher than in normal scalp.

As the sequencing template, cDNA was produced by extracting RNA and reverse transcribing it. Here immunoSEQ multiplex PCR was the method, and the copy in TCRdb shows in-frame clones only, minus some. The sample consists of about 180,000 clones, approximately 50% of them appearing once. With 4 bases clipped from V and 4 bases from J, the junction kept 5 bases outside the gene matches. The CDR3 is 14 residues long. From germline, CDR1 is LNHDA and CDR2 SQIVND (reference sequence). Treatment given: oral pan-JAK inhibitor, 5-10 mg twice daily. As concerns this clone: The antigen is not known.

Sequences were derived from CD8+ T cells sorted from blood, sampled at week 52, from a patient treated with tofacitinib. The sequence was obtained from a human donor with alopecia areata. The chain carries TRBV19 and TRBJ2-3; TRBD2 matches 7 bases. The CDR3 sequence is CASSKLAIADTQYF. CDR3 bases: TGTGCCAGTAGTAAACTAGCGATCGCAGATACGCAGTATTTT.